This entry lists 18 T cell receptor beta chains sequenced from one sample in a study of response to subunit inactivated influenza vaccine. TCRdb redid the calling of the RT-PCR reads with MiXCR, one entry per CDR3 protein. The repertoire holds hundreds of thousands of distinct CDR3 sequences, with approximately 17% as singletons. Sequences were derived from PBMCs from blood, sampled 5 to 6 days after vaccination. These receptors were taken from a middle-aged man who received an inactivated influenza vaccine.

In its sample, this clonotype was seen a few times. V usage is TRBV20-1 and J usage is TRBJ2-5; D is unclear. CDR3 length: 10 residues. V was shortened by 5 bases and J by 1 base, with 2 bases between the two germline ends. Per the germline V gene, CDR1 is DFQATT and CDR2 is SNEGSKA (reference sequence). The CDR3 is CSAFQETQYF. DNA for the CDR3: TGCAGTGCTTTCCAAGAGACCCAGTACTTC.

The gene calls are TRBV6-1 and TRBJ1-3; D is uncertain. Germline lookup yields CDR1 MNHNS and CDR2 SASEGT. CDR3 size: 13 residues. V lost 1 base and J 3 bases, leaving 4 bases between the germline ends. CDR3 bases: TGTGCCAGCAGTGAAGATGGTGGAAACACCATATATTTT. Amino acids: CASSEDGGNTIYF.

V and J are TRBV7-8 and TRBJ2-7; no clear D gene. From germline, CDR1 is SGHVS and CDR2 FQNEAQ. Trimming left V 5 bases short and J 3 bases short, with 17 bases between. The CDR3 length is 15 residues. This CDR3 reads CASSVEFSPNYEQYF. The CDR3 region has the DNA TGTGCCAGCAGCGTTGAGTTCTCACCAAACTACGAGCAGTACTTC.

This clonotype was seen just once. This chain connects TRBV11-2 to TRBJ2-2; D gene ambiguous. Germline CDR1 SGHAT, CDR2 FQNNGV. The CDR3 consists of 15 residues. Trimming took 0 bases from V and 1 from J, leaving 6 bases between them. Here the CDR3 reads CASSLEQMNTGELFF. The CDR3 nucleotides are TGTGCCAGCAGCTTAGAACAGATGAACACCGGGGAGCTGTTTTTT.

The chain's CDR3 is CASSQDTQAYNEQYF. Here the CDR3 DNA reads TGCGCCAGCAGCCAAGATACCCAGGCCTACAACGAGCAGTACTTC. V gene TRBV4-3 combines with J gene TRBJ2-7; D unclear. The CDR3 has 15 residues. Germline assignment: CDR1 LGHNA and CDR2 YSLEER. V was clipped by 0 bases and J by 5 bases, with 14 bases between them.

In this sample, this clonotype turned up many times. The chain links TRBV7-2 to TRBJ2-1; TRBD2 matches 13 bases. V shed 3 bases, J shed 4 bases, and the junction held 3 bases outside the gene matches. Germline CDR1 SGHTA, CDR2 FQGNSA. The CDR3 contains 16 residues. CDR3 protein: CASSFEGLAGYNEQFF. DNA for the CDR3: TGTGCCAGCAGCTTCGAGGGACTAGCGGGATACAATGAGCAGTTCTTC.

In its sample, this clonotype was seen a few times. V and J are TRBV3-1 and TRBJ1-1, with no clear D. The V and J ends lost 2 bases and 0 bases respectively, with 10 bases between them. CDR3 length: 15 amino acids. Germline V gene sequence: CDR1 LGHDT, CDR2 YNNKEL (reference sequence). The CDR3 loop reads CASSQRTSLNTEAFF. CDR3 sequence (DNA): TGTGCCAGCAGCCAAAGAACGTCGCTGAACACTGAAGCTTTCTTT. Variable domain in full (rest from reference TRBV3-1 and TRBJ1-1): DTAVSQTPKYLVTQMGNDKSIKCEQNLGHDTMYWYKQDSKKFLKIMFSYNNKELIINETVPNRFSPKSPDKAHLNLHINSLELGDSAVYFCASSQRTSLNTEAFFGQGTRLTVV.

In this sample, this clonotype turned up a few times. The CDR3 region is CASGPTVEQFF. The CDR3 region has the DNA TGTGCCAGCGGTCCCACAGTTGAGCAGTTCTTC. The chain has TRBV6-5 and TRBJ2-1; D uncertain. Germline V CDR1 and CDR2: MNHEY, SVGAGI. The CDR3 loop spans 11 amino acids. V was shortened by 8 bases and J by 9 bases, with 11 bases between the two germline ends.

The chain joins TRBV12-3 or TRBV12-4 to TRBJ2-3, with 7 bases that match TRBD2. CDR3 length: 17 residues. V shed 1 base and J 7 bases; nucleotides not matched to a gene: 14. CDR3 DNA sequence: TGTGCCAGCAGTTTAGACCTACTAGCGCAAACGGGGAATACGCAGTATTTT. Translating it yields CASSLDLLAQTGNTQYF.

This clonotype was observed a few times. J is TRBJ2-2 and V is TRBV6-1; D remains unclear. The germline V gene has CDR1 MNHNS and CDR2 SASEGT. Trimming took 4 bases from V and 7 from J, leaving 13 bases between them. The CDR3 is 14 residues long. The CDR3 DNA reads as TGTGCCAGCAGTGTCCGACACCTCGGCGGGGAGCTGTTTTTT. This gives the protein CASSVRHLGGELFF.

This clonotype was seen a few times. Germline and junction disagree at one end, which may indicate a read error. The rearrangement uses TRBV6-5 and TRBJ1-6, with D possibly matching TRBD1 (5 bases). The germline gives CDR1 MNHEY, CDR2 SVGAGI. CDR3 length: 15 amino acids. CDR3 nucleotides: TGTGCCAGCAGCTACTCGGGGGACCCTAATTCACCCCTCCACTTT. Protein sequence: CASSYSGDPNSPLHF.

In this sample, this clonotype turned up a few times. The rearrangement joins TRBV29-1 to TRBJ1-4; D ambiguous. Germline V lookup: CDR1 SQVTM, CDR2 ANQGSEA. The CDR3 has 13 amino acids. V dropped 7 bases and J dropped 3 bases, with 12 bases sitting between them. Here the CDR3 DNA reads TGCAGCGCACGTCAGGAGTCTAATGAAAAACTGTTTTTT. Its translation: CSARQESNEKLFF.

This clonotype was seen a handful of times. CDR3 sequence (DNA): TGTGCCAGCAGCCAAGATCGGGTAGCTCCCGGGGAGCTGTTTTTT. Its protein product is CASSQDRVAPGELFF. The chain uses TRBV4-2 and TRBJ2-2; D not certain. This CDR3 spans 15 amino acids. The V and J ends lost 0 bases and 6 bases respectively, with 11 bases between them. From germline, CDR1 is LGHNA and CDR2 YNFKEQ.

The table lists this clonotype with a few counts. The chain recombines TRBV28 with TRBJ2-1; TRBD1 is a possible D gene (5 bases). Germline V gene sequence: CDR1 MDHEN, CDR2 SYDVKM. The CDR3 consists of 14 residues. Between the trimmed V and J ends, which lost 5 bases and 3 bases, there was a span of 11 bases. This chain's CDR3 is CASSPGHNYNEQFF. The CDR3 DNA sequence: TGTGCCAGCAGTCCAGGGCACAACTACAATGAGCAGTTCTTC.

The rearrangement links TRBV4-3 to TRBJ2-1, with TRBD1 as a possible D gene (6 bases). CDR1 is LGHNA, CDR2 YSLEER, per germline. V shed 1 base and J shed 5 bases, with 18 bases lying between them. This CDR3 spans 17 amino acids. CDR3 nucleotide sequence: TGCGCCAGCAGCCAAGGATCAGGCGGAGAGGGGGACAATGAGCAGTTCTTC. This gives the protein CASSQGSGGEGDNEQFF.

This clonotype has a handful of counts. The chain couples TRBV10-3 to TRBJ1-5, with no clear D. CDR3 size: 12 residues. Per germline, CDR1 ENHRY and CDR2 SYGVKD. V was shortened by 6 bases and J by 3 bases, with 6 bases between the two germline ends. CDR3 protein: CAISPNNQPQHF. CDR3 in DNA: TGTGCCATCAGCCCTAACAATCAGCCCCAGCATTTT.

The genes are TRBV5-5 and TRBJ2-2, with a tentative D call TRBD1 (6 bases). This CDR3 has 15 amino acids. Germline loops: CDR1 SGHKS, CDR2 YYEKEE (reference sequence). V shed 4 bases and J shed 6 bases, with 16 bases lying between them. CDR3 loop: CASSPQGSIPGELFF. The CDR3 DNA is TGTGCCAGCAGCCCACAGGGAAGTATCCCCGGGGAGCTGTTTTTT.

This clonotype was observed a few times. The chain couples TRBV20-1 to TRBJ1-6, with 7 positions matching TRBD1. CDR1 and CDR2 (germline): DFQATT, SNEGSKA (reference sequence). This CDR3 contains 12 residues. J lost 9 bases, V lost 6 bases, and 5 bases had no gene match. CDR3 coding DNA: TGCAGTGCCCAGACAGGGACTTCACCCCTCCACTTT. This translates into CSAQTGTSPLHF.